Listed here are 12 T cell receptor beta chains from one sample, sequenced in a study of blood T cell repertoires in COVID-19 (dated by TCRdb to about 2020). The method behind the library was the immunoSEQ multiplex PCR assay. What TCRdb holds here is the immuneACCESS table cut down to in-frame rearrangements. Part of the clones is not present; checked against another copy, under half of the missing clones reflect an unresolved V gene, and the others are unexplained. In this sample the table shows some 250,000 clones, around 85% of which occur a single time. Roughly 3% of the sample is held by the ten biggest clonotypes. Sample: peripheral blood. All receptors derive from a woman in her 30s who had recovered from COVID-19.

The chain links TRBV9 to TRBJ1-3; D gene ambiguous. In germline, CDR1 is SGDLS, CDR2 YYNGEE. CDR3 size: 15 residues. Trimming pared 4 bases from V and 0 bases from J, leaving 11 bases between. CDR3 amino acids: CASSPPGPSGNTIYF. CDR3 nucleotides: TGTGCCAGCAGCCCCCCAGGCCCCTCTGGAAACACCATATATTTT.

The chain is built from TRBV4-3 and TRBJ2-1; TRBD2 is a possible D gene (6 bases). Trimming shortened V by 6 bases and J by 0 bases, and 15 bases separated the two germline ends. The CDR3 sequence is 16 residues long. Germline values: CDR1 LGHNA, CDR2 YSLEER. The CDR3 region has the DNA TGCGCCAGCAGTCAGAACCGGGACTTCTCCTACAATGAGCAGTTCTTC. Translating gives CASSQNRDFSYNEQFF.

This sequence joins TRBV11-2 and TRBJ2-1, with 10 bases lining up with TRBD2. V trimming: 3 bases; J trimming: 15 bases; junction bases outside the gene matches: 8. Germline values: CDR1 SGHAT, CDR2 FQNNGV. The CDR3 covers 13 residues. Here the CDR3 DNA reads TGTGCCAGCAGCTTGGGGACTAGCGCCGTTGGGTTCTTC. Its translation: CASSLGTSAVGFF.

The DNA for the CDR3 is TGTGCCAGCAGTACGGGGGGGGTCCGGGGAGGAAATGAAAAACTGTTTTTT. Its protein product is CASSTGGVRGGNEKLFF. V is TRBV5-4 and J is TRBJ1-4, with D maybe TRBD1 (5 bases). The CDR3 contains 17 residues. V lost 5 bases, J lost 5 bases, and 22 bases lay in between. CDR1 is SGHNT and CDR2 is YYREEE in the germline V gene (reference sequence).

The rearrangement uses TRBV6-5 and TRBJ1-2; D is perhaps TRBD1 (5 bases). This CDR3 is 11 amino acids long. CDR1 and CDR2 from the germline V gene are MNHEY and SVGAGI. Trimming removed 7 bases from V and 4 bases from J, with 7 bases in between. CDR3 amino acids: CASKDSYGYTF. The CDR3 DNA is TGTGCCAGCAAAGACAGCTATGGCTACACCTTC.

Concerning this clone: The sample has other DNA sequences that encode this CDR3 too. The chain couples TRBV9 to TRBJ2-7, with D perhaps TRBD2 (5 bases). The germline gives CDR1 SGDLS, CDR2 YYNGEE. CDR3 length: 14 amino acids. Trimming removed 0 bases at V and 2 bases at J, with 9 bases between. The CDR3 DNA follows: TGTGCCAGCAGCGTAGGAGGAGGAACCTACGAGCAGTACTTC. It encodes CASSVGGGTYEQYF.

The CDR3 bases are TGTGCCAGCAGCTTGAGGGCGACAGGGGCGAGCAATCAGCCCCAGCATTTT. The encoded protein is CASSLRATGASNQPQHF. V gene TRBV7-6 combines with J gene TRBJ1-5; 8 bases are a match to TRBD1. CDR1 is SGHVS and CDR2 is FNYEAQ in the germline V gene. Unmatched junction bases numbered 8, after V lost 3 bases and J lost 1 base. The CDR3 contains 17 residues.

This sequence joins TRBV18 and TRBJ2-7; 8 positions match TRBD2. The junction had 3 bases not matched to a gene; V was cut back by 2 bases and J by 3 bases. The CDR3 extends over 14 amino acids. Germline CDR1 is KGHSH and CDR2 is LQKENI. The CDR3 DNA reads as TGTGCCAGCTCACCAACGGGGGGGGACTACGAGCAGTACTTC. Its protein is CASSPTGGDYEQYF.

The CDR3 reads CASSQELTGTVYEQYF. CDR3 in DNA: TGCGCCAGCAGCCAGGAATTGACAGGGACGGTCTACGAGCAGTACTTC. This chain links TRBV4-1 with TRBJ2-7; 7 positions match TRBD1. The CDR3 extends over 16 amino acids. The V segment lost 3 bases and the J segment 3 bases; nucleotides outside the gene matches: 11. Germline-derived CDR1 and CDR2 are MGHRA and YSYEKL.

This rearrangement joins TRBV5-1 to TRBJ1-4; 7 bases are a match to TRBD1. Germline CDR1 reads SGHRS; CDR2 reads YFSETQ. The CDR3 totals 15 residues. After removal of 4 bases from V and 3 bases from J, the junction contained 6 bases not matched to a gene. CDR3 sequence: CASSTQGTANEKLFF. The CDR3 DNA sequence: TGCGCCAGCAGCACACAGGGGACGGCTAATGAAAAACTGTTTTTT.

The CDR3 DNA reads as TGCGCCAGCAGCTCCTCGGGACTAGCGGGGGGACAAGAGACCCAGTACTTC. Its protein is CASSSSGLAGGQETQYF. V is TRBV5-1 and J is TRBJ2-5, with 15 bases lining up with TRBD2. CDR3 size: 17 residues. Per germline, CDR1 SGHRS and CDR2 YFSETQ. V lost 3 bases and J lost 2; bases outside the gene matches: 5. The full variable domain, its missing parts supplied by reference TRBV5-1 and TRBJ2-5, is KAGVTQTPRYLIKTRGQQVTLSCSPISGHRSVSWYQQTPGQGLQFLFEYFSETQRNKGNFPGRFSGRQFSNSRSEMNVSTLELGDSALYLCASSSSGLAGGQETQYFGPGTRLLVL.

The V call is TRBV5-1, the J call TRBJ2-2; possibly TRBD1 for D (6 bases). Trimming removed 0 bases from V and 4 bases from J, with 7 bases in between. This CDR3 spans 14 amino acids. From germline, CDR1 is SGHRS and CDR2 YFSETQ. The CDR3, as DNA: TGCGCCAGCAGCTTGGGGGGGCTCACCGGGGAGCTGTTTTTT. Translated, it gives CASSLGGLTGELFF. The full variable domain, in which reference TRBV5-1 and TRBJ2-2 provide the parts outside the CDR3, is KAGVTQTPRYLIKTRGQQVTLSCSPISGHRSVSWYQQTPGQGLQFLFEYFSETQRNKGNFPGRFSGRQFSNSRSEMNVSTLELGDSALYLCASSLGGLTGELFFGEGSRLTVL.